This is a list of T cell receptor beta chains from one sample in a study of response to subunit inactivated influenza vaccine. TCRdb independently ran MiXCR on the RT-PCR reads; one entry per CDR3 protein. The sample holds 500,000 to 750,000 distinct CDR3 sequences, 12% to 15% seen once. The specimen was PBMCs from blood, collected roughly 13 days after vaccination. These receptors came from a man aged 45 to 65 who received an inactivated influenza vaccine. Both conserved end residues are part of each CDR3. Each record gives: J gene, D gene, V gene, clone size, CDR3 protein, CDR3 DNA. A D gene is named only where the DNA matches it firmly. Clone size appears in some rows only: once, few, many, or a class for an expanded clone.

J gene: TRBJ2-5; D gene: -; V gene: TRBV5-1; clone size: -; CDR3 protein: CASSFTGYQETQYF; CDR3 DNA: TGCGCCAGCAGCTTCACAGGGTATCAAGAGACCCAGTACTTC
J gene: TRBJ2-5; D gene: -; V gene: TRBV7-6; clone size: -; CDR3 protein: CASSLGGREETQYF; CDR3 DNA: TGTGCCAGCAGTCTTGGGGGCAGGGAAGAGACCCAGTACTTC
J gene: TRBJ2-5; D gene: TRBD1; V gene: TRBV28; clone size: few; CDR3 protein: CASSLPSGGAETQYF; CDR3 DNA: TGTGCCAGCAGTTTACCCTCAGGGGGCGCGGAGACCCAGTACTTC
J gene: TRBJ2-3; D gene: TRBD1; V gene: TRBV12-3/TRBV12-4; clone size: many; CDR3 protein: CASSTTQGEATDTQYF; CDR3 DNA: TGTGCCAGCAGTACCACGCAGGGGGAAGCCACAGATACGCAGTATTTT
J gene: TRBJ2-1; D gene: -; V gene: TRBV2; clone size: few; CDR3 protein: CASMGVLRDEQFF; CDR3 DNA: TGTGCCAGCATGGGTGTACTTCGAGATGAGCAGTTCTTC
J gene: TRBJ2-3; D gene: TRBD2; V gene: TRBV7-9; clone size: -; CDR3 protein: CASSPAQGSGGGHTQYF; CDR3 DNA: TGTGCCAGCAGCCCCGCGCAAGGTAGCGGGGGAGGCCATACGCAGTATTTT
J gene: TRBJ2-3; D gene: -; V gene: TRBV2; clone size: few; CDR3 protein: CASKYHDTQYF; CDR3 DNA: TGTGCCAGCAAATATCACGATACGCAGTATTTT
J gene: TRBJ2-7; D gene: TRBD2; V gene: TRBV3-1; clone size: -; CDR3 protein: CASSQTPSGRYSYEQYF; CDR3 DNA: TGTGCCAGCAGCCAAACTCCTAGCGGCCGTTACTCCTACGAGCAGTACTTC
J gene: TRBJ2-1; D gene: -; V gene: TRBV20-1; clone size: few; CDR3 protein: CSADASAVNEQFF; CDR3 DNA: TGCAGTGCAGATGCTAGCGCGGTCAATGAGCAGTTCTTC
J gene: TRBJ2-3; D gene: TRBD2; V gene: TRBV7-6; clone size: many; CDR3 protein: CASSWPSGRDDTQYF; CDR3 DNA: TGTGCCAGCAGCTGGCCTAGCGGGAGGGACGATACGCAGTATTTT
J gene: TRBJ2-2; D gene: -; V gene: TRBV12-3/TRBV12-4; clone size: -; CDR3 protein: CASSAEVSTGELFF; CDR3 DNA: TGTGCCAGCAGCGCCGAGGTTTCGACCGGGGAGCTGTTTTTT
J gene: TRBJ2-7; D gene: -; V gene: TRBV5-1; clone size: few; CDR3 protein: CASSLATASYEQYF; CDR3 DNA: TGCGCCAGCAGCTTGGCCACAGCCTCCTACGAGCAGTACTTC
J gene: TRBJ1-1; D gene: -; V gene: TRBV20-1; clone size: -; CDR3 protein: CSASTGTYTEAFF; CDR3 DNA: TGCAGTGCTAGTACGGGGACGTACACTGAAGCTTTCTTT
J gene: TRBJ2-5; D gene: TRBD2; V gene: TRBV11-3; clone size: few; CDR3 protein: CASSRGGRDQETQYF; CDR3 DNA: TGTGCCAGCAGCCGGGGGGGGCGCGACCAAGAGACCCAGTACTTC
J gene: TRBJ1-1; D gene: -; V gene: TRBV10-3; clone size: -; CDR3 protein: CAAGKPNTEAFF; CDR3 DNA: TGTGCCGCGGGCAAACCGAACACTGAAGCTTTCTTT
J gene: TRBJ2-7; D gene: -; V gene: TRBV28; clone size: few; CDR3 protein: CASSLGGHLYEQYF; CDR3 DNA: TGTGCCAGCAGTTTAGGGGGACACCTCTACGAGCAGTACTTC
J gene: TRBJ2-5; D gene: -; V gene: TRBV20-1; clone size: few; CDR3 protein: CSARGQGGSKNTQYF; CDR3 DNA: TGCAGTGCTAGGGGTCAAGGGGGGTCCAAGAATACCCAGTACTTC
J gene: TRBJ2-3; D gene: TRBD2; V gene: TRBV5-1; clone size: few; CDR3 protein: CASSLDQGGDTQYF; CDR3 DNA: TGCGCCAGCAGCTTGGACCAGGGAGGGGATACGCAGTATTTT
J gene: TRBJ1-6; D gene: -; V gene: TRBV7-9; clone size: -; CDR3 protein: CASSPGLNSPLHF; CDR3 DNA: TGTGCCAGCAGCCCAGGATTGAATTCACCCCTCCACTTT
J gene: TRBJ2-2; D gene: -; V gene: TRBV30; clone size: -; CDR3 protein: CAWTLAGELFF; CDR3 DNA: TGTGCCTGGACCCTGGCCGGGGAGCTGTTTTTT
J gene: TRBJ2-3; D gene: TRBD2; V gene: TRBV6-2/TRBV6-3; clone size: few; CDR3 protein: CASSYSLAGGTDTQYF; CDR3 DNA: TGTGCCAGCAGTTACTCCTTAGCGGGGGGCACAGATACGCAGTATTTT
J gene: TRBJ1-6; D gene: -; V gene: TRBV7-9; clone size: -; CDR3 protein: CASSLGGRQTPLHF; CDR3 DNA: TGTGCCAGCAGCTTAGGGGGGCGCCAGACACCCCTCCACTTT